This T cell receptor beta chain comes out of a study of cytomegalovirus exposure and HLA in healthy donors. Trimming left V 7 bases short and J 6 bases short, with 15 bases between. This CDR3 comprises 14 residues. Germline CDR1 is LNHNV and CDR2 is YYDKDF (reference sequence). Produced via immunoSEQ multiplex PCR; TCRdb's table is partial and in-frame only. This table holds under 300,000 clones, 90% found once. The rearrangement links TRBV15 to TRBJ2-2; D perhaps matches TRBD1 (6 bases). The clonotype was recovered from a woman younger than 30 in good health and CMV-seronegative. Sequencing was carried out using PBMCs. CDR3 amino acids: CATTGAGVPGELFF. The CDR3 DNA follows: TGTGCCACCACCGGCGCAGGGGTTCCCGGGGAGCTGTTTTTT.